This T cell receptor (beta chain) was identified during a study of CD8 T cells in Susac syndrome. When the RNA was reverse transcribed, random hexamers were used with an input of roughly 0.45 to 1 ug. Amplification of TCR beta CDR3 was carried out by immunoSEQ multiplex PCR, which covered 54 Vbeta and 13 Jbeta segments. TCRdb independently ran MiXCR on the immunoSEQ multiplex PCR reads; one entry per CDR3 protein. The repertoire holds 100,000 to 150,000 distinct CDR3 sequences, with 90% to 95% as singletons. In the case of this clonotype: Antigen unknown.

Study outcomes and limitations: The study recognized that its TCR sequencing and HLA analysis covered a relatively small number of individuals.

From blood CD8+ and CD4+ T cells, the TCR beta chain was sequenced. V was pared by 0 bases and J by 8 bases, with 11 bases between. Per the germline V gene, CDR1 is MGHRA and CDR2 is YSYEKL. The CDR3 sequence is 15 residues long. This clonotype was sampled from a human donor with Susac syndrome. The sequenced material came from CD8+ T cells from PBMCs. The rearrangement links TRBV4-1 to TRBJ1-6, with D perhaps matching TRBD1 (5 bases). In DNA form, the CDR3 reads TGCGCCAGCAGCCAAGATCCGGCAGGGCATTCACCCCTCCACTTT. Its translation is CASSQDPAGHSPLHF.